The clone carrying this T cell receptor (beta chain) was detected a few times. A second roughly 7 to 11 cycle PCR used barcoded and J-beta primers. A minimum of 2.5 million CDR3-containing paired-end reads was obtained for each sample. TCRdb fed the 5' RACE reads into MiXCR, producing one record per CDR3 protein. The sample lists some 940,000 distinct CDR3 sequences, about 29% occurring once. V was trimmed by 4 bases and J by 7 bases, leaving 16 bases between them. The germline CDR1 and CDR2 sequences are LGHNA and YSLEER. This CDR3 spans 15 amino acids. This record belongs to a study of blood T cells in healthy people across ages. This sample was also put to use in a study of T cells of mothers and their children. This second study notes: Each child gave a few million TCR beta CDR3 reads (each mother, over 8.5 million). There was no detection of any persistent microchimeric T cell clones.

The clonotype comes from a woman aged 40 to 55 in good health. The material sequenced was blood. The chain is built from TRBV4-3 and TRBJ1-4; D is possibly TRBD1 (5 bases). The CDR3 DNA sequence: TGCGCCAGCAGCCCTACTCCCGGGGGGAGTGAAAAACTGTTTTTT. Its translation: CASSPTPGGSEKLFF.